This T cell receptor (beta chain) was captured in a study (dated by TCRdb to about 2015). Turning to the overall study: The study examined whether tumor-infiltrating Tregs in breast cancer are drawn from blood Tregs or arise in situ by conversion from other CD4+ T cell subsets.

A note on this clonotype: Its antigen remains undetermined. No much larger clone is present one base from it, and per-base qualities are unavailable.

Full-length TCR variable regions were amplified by 5' RACE PCR with constant-region reverse primers, followed by semi-nested PCR with Nested Universal Primer A. The ReliaPrep RNA Cell Miniprep System was used to extract total RNA, which was then reverse transcribed into 5'RACE-ready cDNA with the SMARTer RACE 5'/3' Kit. Full-length TCR alpha and beta libraries were barcoded with multiplex adaptors and sequenced on an Illumina MiSeq. In the authors' own workflow: For each of nine subset-tissue groups, sequencing data from the five patients were pooled, and the groups were then compared using unsupervised clustering of TCR gene usage. The Morisita-Horn index, with shared sequences weighted by their contribution to each repertoire, was used to calculate repertoire similarity. TCRdb redid the processing of the public reads, applying fastp at Q25 and MiXCR, and retained in-frame beta chains. Each CDR3 protein appears once, grouped with its most common genes and DNA. TCRdb's processing, not the authors', yielded these V and J calls. Here the sample has some 9,000 distinct CDR3 sequences; approximately 45% occur a single time. The ten biggest clones cover 2.5% to 3.5% of the sample.

The junction shows trimming of 3 bases on V and 1 base on J, plus 9 bases between the germline ends. From the germline V gene, CDR1 is MGHRA and CDR2 is YSYEKL. The CDR3 runs 14 amino acids, cysteine and phenylalanine included. Just CDR3 DNA is preserved here, 42 bases in frame from base 1. General study outcomes and caveats: The greatest overlap of tumor-infiltrating Treg TCR alpha and beta sequences was observed with tumor naive CD4+ T cells, followed by blood naive CD4+ T cells. Validation in the larger cohort was restricted to a single TCR beta V-J rearrangement rather than whole repertoires. In terms of TCR gene usage, tumor memory CD4+ T cells clustered together with blood and lymph node memory CD4+ cells, as well as with lymph node naive CD4+ cells.

CD4+CD25+CD127-/low cells were isolated as Tregs. Tregs, naive and memory CD4+ T cells from tumor, blood and ipsilateral draining lymph nodes of a few breast cancer patients underwent full-length TCR alpha and beta sequencing. Tumor tissue and lymph nodes from ipsilateral axillary dissection were perfused with PBS, minced and digested with collagenase I and hyaluronidase. Ficoll density gradient centrifugation was used to isolate mononuclear cells from either lymph nodes or 50 ml of peripheral blood. Sorted cell populations were confirmed by FACS to exceed 90% purity. This clonotype was obtained from a female donor with breast cancer. The sample comprised Tregs sorted from a lymph node. The V and J genes are TRBV4-1 and TRBJ2-5, with the identity of the D gene unclear. The CDR3 here reads CASSHVSSQETQYF. The DNA sequence follows: TGCGCCAGCAGCCACGTGTCAAGCCAAGAGACCCAGTACTTC.